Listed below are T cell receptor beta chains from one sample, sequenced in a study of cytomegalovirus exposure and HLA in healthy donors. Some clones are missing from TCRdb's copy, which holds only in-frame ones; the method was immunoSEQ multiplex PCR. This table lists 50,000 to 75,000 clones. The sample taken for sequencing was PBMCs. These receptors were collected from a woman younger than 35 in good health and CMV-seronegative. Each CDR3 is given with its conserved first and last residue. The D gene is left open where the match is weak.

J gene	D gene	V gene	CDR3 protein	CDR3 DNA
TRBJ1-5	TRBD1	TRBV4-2	CASSQDLGTAYQPQHF	TGTGCCAGCAGCCAAGATCTAGGGACAGCCTATCAGCCCCAGCATTTT
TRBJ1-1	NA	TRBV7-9	CASSLGNSEAFF	TGTGCCAGCAGCTTAGGGAACAGTGAAGCTTTCTTT
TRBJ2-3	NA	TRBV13	CASSLGFRDTQYF	TGTGCCAGCAGCTTAGGGTTCAGGGATACGCAGTATTTT
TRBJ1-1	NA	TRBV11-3	CASSLEGRTHEAFF	TGTGCCAGCAGCTTAGAAGGTCGGACACATGAAGCTTTCTTT
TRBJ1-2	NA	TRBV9	CASSREARGSGYGYTF	TGTGCCAGCAGCCGAGAGGCTCGGGGAAGTGGTTATGGCTACACCTTC
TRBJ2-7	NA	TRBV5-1	CASSPTPGQDYEQYF	TGCGCCAGCAGCCCGACCCCTGGGCAGGACTACGAGCAGTACTTC
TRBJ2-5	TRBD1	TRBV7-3	CASSAGQGEAQYF	TGTGCCAGCAGCGCCGGACAGGGAGAGGCCCAGTACTTC
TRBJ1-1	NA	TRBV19	CASSSQGGPNTEAFF	TGTGCCAGTAGTTCACAGGGTGGGCCGAACACTGAAGCTTTCTTT
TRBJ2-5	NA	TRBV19	CASSSGTSSLYQETQYF	TGTGCCAGTAGTTCTGGGACTTCATCCTTGTACCAAGAGACCCAGTACTTC
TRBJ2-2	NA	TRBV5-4	CASSTGQRNTGELFF	TGTGCCAGCAGCACCGGACAGCGCAACACCGGGGAGCTGTTTTTT
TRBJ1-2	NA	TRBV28	CASRVGRGDYGYTF	TGTGCCAGCAGGGTGGGGCGGGGGGATTATGGCTACACCTTC
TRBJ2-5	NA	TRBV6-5	CASSYPGETQYF	TGTGCCAGCAGTTACCCCGGGGAGACCCAGTACTTC
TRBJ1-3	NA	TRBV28	CASSLYPQGGNTIYF	TGTGCCAGCAGTTTATACCCACAGGGAGGAAACACCATATATTTT
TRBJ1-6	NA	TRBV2	CASIALTALTYNSPLHF	TGTGCCAGCATCGCCCTGACAGCCCTAACCTATAATTCACCCCTCCACTTT
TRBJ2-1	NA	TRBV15	CATSRRAANNEQFF	TGTGCCACCAGCAGGAGGGCGGCTAACAATGAGCAGTTCTTC
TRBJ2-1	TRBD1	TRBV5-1	CASSWDRGSYNEQFF	TGCGCCAGCAGCTGGGACAGGGGCTCCTACAATGAGCAGTTCTTC
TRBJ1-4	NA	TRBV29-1	CSVSPWGRTNEKLFF	TGCAGCGTCTCGCCGTGGGGGAGGACTAATGAAAAACTGTTTTTT
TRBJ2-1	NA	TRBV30	CAWSLGQTDEQFF	TGTGCCTGGAGTTTGGGCCAAACGGATGAGCAGTTCTTC
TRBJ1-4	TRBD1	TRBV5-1	CASRSGQVNEKLFF	TGCGCCAGCAGGTCGGGACAGGTGAATGAAAAACTGTTTTTT
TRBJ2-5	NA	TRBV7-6	CASSTRGETQYF	TGTGCCAGCAGTACCAGGGGAGAGACCCAGTACTTC
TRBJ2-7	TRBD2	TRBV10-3	CAISESGTSGSYEQYF	TGTGCCATCAGTGAGTCCGGGACTAGCGGGAGCTACGAGCAGTACTTC
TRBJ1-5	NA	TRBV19	CASKGAPRPQHF	TGTGCCAGTAAAGGGGCCCCCCGGCCCCAGCATTTT
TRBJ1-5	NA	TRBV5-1	CASSRDGLSNQPQHF	TGCGCCAGCAGCCGGGACGGACTAAGCAATCAGCCCCAGCATTTT
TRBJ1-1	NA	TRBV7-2	CASSLIPVGARWAFF	TGTGCCAGCAGCTTAATTCCGGTAGGGGCTCGCTGGGCTTTCTTT
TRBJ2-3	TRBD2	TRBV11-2	CASSYTSGARSSTDTQYF	TGTGCCAGCAGCTATACTAGCGGGGCCCGTTCTAGCACAGATACGCAGTATTTT
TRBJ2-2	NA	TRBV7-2	CASSLARTNTGELFF	TGTGCCAGCAGCTTAGCCAGGACGAACACCGGGGAGCTGTTTTTT
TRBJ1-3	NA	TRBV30	CAWSVQTGNTIYF	TGTGCCTGGAGTGTCCAGACTGGAAACACCATATATTTT
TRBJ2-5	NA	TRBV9	CASSVDQKETQYF	TGTGCCAGCAGCGTAGACCAGAAAGAGACCCAGTACTTC
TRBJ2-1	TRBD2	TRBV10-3	CAISENTGTSPNEQFF	TGTGCCATCAGTGAAAACACCGGGACTAGTCCCAATGAGCAGTTCTTC
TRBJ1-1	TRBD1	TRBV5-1	CASSFLQGDTEAFF	TGCGCCAGCAGCTTTCTTCAGGGGGACACTGAAGCTTTCTTT